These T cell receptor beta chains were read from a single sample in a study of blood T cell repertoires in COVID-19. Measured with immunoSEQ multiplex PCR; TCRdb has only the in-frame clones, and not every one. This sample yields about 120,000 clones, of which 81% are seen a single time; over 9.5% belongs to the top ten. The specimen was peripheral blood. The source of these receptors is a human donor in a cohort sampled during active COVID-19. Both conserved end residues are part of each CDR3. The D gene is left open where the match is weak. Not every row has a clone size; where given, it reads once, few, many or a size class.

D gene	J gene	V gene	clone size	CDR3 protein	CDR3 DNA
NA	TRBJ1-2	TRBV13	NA	CASSLGGSYGYTF	TGTGCCAGCAGCTTGGGGGGTTCCTATGGCTACACCTTC
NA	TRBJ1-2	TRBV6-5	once	CASSSGGRQGRGYHF	TGTGCCAGCAGTTCCGGGGGTCGGCAGGGGCGGGGGTATCACTTC
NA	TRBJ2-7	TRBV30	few	CAWSETFYEQYF	TGTGCCTGGAGTGAAACTTTCTACGAGCAGTACTTC
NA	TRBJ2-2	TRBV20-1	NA	CSASRRMTGELFF	TGCAGTGCTAGTAGGAGGATGACCGGGGAGCTGTTTTTT
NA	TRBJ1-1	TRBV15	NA	CATSRVPRTVNTEAFF	TGTGCCACCAGCAGAGTCCCCCGGACAGTTAACACTGAAGCTTTCTTT
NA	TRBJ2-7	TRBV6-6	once	CASSYAGRGRTEQYF	TGTGCCAGCAGTTACGCCGGGAGGGGGCGGACCGAGCAGTACTTC
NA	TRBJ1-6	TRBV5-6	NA	CASSLAPDTSYNSPLHF	TGTGCCAGCAGCTTGGCCCCGGACACCTCCTATAATTCACCCCTCCACTTT
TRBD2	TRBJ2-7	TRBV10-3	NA	CAISARAGEGEQYF	TGTGCCATCAGCGCTCGAGCGGGGGAAGGCGAGCAGTACTTC
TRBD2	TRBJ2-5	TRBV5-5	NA	CASVPGLGPGRETQYF	TGTGCCAGCGTCCCGGGACTAGGACCGGGGCGAGAGACCCAGTACTTC
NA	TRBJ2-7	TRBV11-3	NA	CASSLDRGTASYEQYF	TGTGCCAGCAGCTTAGATCGGGGGACGGCATCCTACGAGCAGTACTTC
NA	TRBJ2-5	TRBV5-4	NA	CASSLVGGGETQYF	TGTGCCAGCAGCTTGGTGGGGGGAGGAGAGACCCAGTACTTC
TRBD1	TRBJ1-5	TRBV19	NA	CASRGQGAGENQPQHF	TGTGCCAGTAGAGGACAGGGGGCTGGGGAAAATCAGCCCCAGCATTTT
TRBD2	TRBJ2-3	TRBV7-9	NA	CASSLGSAGAADTQYF	TGTGCCAGCAGCTTAGGGTCTGCGGGAGCGGCAGATACGCAGTATTTT
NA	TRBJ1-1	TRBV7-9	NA	CASLEGEAFF	TGTGCCAGCTTAGAGGGTGAAGCTTTCTTT
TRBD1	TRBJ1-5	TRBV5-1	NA	CASSLDGQGTGQPQHF	TGCGCCAGCAGCTTGGATGGACAGGGGACAGGTCAGCCCCAGCATTTT
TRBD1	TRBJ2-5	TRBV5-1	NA	CASSGRDRETQYF	TGCGCCAGCAGCGGCCGGGACAGAGAGACCCAGTACTTC
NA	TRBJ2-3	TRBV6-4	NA	CASSDQGSSTDTQYF	TGTGCCAGCAGTGACCAGGGGTCGAGCACAGATACGCAGTATTTT
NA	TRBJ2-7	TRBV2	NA	CASSESRGMDEQYF	TGTGCCAGCAGTGAATCTCGGGGAATGGACGAGCAGTACTTC
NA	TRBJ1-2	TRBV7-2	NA	CASRVEARTNYGYTF	TGTGCCAGCAGGGTCGAGGCCAGAACCAACTATGGCTACACCTTC
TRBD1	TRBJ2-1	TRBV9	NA	CASSPPETGRRNEQFF	TGTGCCAGCAGCCCACCGGAGACAGGGCGGCGTAATGAGCAGTTCTTC
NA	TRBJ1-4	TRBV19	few	CASSPVTYGILFF	TGTGCCAGTAGTCCCGTGACATACGGAATACTGTTTTTT
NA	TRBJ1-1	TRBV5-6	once	CASSLVYRDIRDTEAFF	TGTGCCAGCAGCTTGGTTTACCGGGACATTCGGGACACTGAAGCTTTCTTT
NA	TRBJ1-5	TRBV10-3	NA	CAISEGGTGNQPQHF	TGTGCCATCAGTGAAGGGGGTACGGGCAATCAGCCCCAGCATTTT
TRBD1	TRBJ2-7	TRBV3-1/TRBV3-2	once	CASSPPDRGLYEQYF	TGTGCCAGCAGCCCACCTGACAGGGGACTTTACGAGCAGTACTTC
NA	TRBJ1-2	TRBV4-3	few	CASSQAPDTNYGYTF	TGCGCCAGCAGCCAAGCGCCGGACACTAACTATGGCTACACCTTC
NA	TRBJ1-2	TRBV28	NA	CASSVRAFYGYTF	TGTGCCAGCAGCGTCAGGGCTTTCTATGGCTACACCTTC
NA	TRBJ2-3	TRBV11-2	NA	CASSSVPLSTDTQYF	TGTGCCAGCAGCTCGGTGCCGTTGTCCACAGATACGCAGTATTTT
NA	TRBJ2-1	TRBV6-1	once	CASSEGGRAREWGNEQFF	TGTGCCAGCAGTGAAGGGGGTAGAGCGCGGGAATGGGGCAATGAGCAGTTCTTC
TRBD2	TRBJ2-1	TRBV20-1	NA	CSASVSGASYNEQFF	TGCAGTGCTAGTGTTAGCGGGGCCTCCTACAATGAGCAGTTCTTC
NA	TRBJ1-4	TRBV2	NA	CASTFGMSNEKLFF	TGTGCCAGCACCTTCGGGATGTCTAATGAAAAACTGTTTTTT
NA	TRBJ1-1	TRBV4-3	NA	CASSLGIGRRAFF	TGCGCCAGCAGCCTCGGGATAGGAAGGAGGGCTTTCTTT
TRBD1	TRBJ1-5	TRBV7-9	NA	CASSLLADRVGYSNQPQHF	TGTGCCAGCAGCTTACTCGCGGACAGGGTCGGGTATAGCAATCAGCCCCAGCATTTT
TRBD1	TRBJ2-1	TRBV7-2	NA	CASSPPQGRHEQFF	TGTGCCAGCAGCCCGCCACAGGGGCGGCATGAGCAGTTCTTC
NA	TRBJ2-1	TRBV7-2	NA	CASSSDQGQAKFF	TGTGCCAGCAGCTCCGACCAGGGACAAGCGAAGTTCTTC
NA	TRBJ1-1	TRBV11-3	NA	CASSLGQLNTEAFF	TGTGCCAGCAGCTTAGGACAGCTGAACACTGAAGCTTTCTTT
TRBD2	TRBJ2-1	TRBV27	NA	CASSLLGTSGGVWEQFF	TGTGCCAGCAGTTTACTTGGGACTAGCGGGGGGGTATGGGAGCAGTTCTTC
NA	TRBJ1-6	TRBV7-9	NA	CASGQSGGFSPLHF	TGTGCCAGCGGCCAATCGGGGGGCTTTTCACCCCTCCACTTT
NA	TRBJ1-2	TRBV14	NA	CASSPQVNYGYTF	TGTGCCAGCAGCCCACAGGTGAACTATGGCTACACCTTC
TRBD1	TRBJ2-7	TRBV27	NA	CASTRGQGGYEQYF	TGTGCCAGCACCCGGGGACAGGGAGGTTACGAGCAGTACTTC
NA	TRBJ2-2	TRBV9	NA	CASSVAGSGELFF	TGTGCCAGCAGCGTAGCAGGGTCCGGGGAGCTGTTTTTT
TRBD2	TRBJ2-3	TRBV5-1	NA	CASSSFYSGEKDTQYF	TGCGCCAGCAGCTCGTTTTATAGCGGGGAAAAAGATACGCAGTATTTT
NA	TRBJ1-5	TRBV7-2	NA	CASSLGPQGPQPQHF	TGTGCCAGCAGCTTAGGCCCACAGGGCCCTCAGCCCCAGCATTTT
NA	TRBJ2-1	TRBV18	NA	CASSLDSRGGYNEQFF	TGTGCCAGCTCACTGGACTCGAGAGGGGGCTACAATGAGCAGTTCTTC
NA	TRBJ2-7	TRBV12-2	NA	CASRLEGAGQAKPQGFYEQYF	TGTGCAAGTCGCTTAGAGGGGGCGGGACAGGCCAAGCCCCAAGGGTTCTACGAGCAGTACTTC
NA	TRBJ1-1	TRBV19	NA	CASSIGARPTEAFF	TGTGCCAGTAGTATAGGGGCCAGACCCACTGAAGCTTTCTTT
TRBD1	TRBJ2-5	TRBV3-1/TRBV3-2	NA	CASSRPGTGYQETQYF	TGTGCCAGCAGCCGACCCGGGACAGGGTACCAAGAGACCCAGTACTTC
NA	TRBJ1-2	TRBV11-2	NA	CASSLALDGYTF	TGTGCCAGCAGCTTAGCTCTCGATGGCTACACCTTC
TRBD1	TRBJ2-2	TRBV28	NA	CASSTWTGGEVGELFF	TGTGCCAGCAGTACCTGGACAGGGGGCGAGGTCGGGGAGCTGTTTTTT
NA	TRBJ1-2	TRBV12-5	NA	CASAQGTNYGYTF	TGTGCTAGTGCCCAGGGAACTAACTATGGCTACACCTTC
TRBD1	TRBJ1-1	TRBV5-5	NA	CASSFAGQGMTEAFF	TGTGCCAGCAGCTTCGCTGGACAGGGGATGACTGAAGCTTTCTTT
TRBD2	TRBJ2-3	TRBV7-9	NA	CASRQSASGISTDTQYF	TGTGCCAGCAGACAATCCGCTAGCGGAATTAGCACAGATACGCAGTATTTT
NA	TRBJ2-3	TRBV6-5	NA	CASRAGRLTDTQYF	TGTGCCAGCAGGGCGGGCCGGCTGACAGATACGCAGTATTTT
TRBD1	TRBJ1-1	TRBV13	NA	CASSLADRGPEAFF	TGTGCCAGCAGCTTAGCCGACAGGGGGCCTGAAGCTTTCTTT
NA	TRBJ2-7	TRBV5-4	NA	CASRTNSYEQYF	TGTGCCAGCAGGACTAATTCCTACGAGCAGTACTTC
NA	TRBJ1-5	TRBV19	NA	CATEGLTNQPQHF	TGTGCCACGGAGGGACTCACCAATCAGCCCCAGCATTTT
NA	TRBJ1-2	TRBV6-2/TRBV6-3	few	CASSWIRTAFYGYTF	TGTGCCAGCAGTTGGATTAGGACAGCATTCTATGGCTACACCTTC
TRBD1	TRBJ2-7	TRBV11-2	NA	CASSLDRGQYEQYF	TGTGCCAGCAGCTTAGATAGGGGACAGTACGAGCAGTACTTC
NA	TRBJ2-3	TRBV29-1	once	CSVEDQGGTPGTDTQYF	TGCAGCGTTGAAGACCAAGGGGGTACTCCAGGCACAGATACGCAGTATTTT
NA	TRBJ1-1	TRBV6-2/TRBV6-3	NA	CASSSNRATEAFF	TGTGCCAGCAGTTCCAATAGAGCCACTGAAGCTTTCTTT
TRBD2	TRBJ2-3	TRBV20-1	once	CSASKVAGGLKDTQYF	TGCAGTGCTAGTAAAGTGGCGGGGGGCCTGAAAGATACGCAGTATTTT